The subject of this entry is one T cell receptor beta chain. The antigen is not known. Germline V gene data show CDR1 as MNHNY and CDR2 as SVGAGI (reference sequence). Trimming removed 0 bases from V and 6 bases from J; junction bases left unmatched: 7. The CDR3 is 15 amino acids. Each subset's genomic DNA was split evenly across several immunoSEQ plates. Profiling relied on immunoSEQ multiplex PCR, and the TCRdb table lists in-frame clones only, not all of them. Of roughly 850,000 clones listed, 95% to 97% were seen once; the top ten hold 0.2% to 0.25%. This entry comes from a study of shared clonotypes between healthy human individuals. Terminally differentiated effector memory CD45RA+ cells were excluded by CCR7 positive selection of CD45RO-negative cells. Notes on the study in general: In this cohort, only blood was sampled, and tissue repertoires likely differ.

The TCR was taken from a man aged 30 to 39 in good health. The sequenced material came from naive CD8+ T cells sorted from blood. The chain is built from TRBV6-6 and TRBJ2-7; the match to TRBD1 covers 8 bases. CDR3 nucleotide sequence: TGTGCCAGCAGTTACTCCAGGACAGGGCAATCCGAGCAGTACTTC. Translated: CASSYSRTGQSEQYF.